This T cell receptor beta chain was observed in a study of blood T cell repertoires in COVID-19. Here immunoSEQ multiplex PCR was the method, and the copy in TCRdb shows in-frame clones only, minus some. The repertoire consists of 150,000 to 200,000 clones, with 80% to 90% occurring once and the leading ten covering around 2.6%. CDR3 size: 13 residues. The ends lost 5 bases at V and 2 bases at J; junction bases unmatched: 2. CDR1 is KGHSH, CDR2 LQKENI, per germline. The receptor comes from a man aged 35-49 years with active or convalescent COVID-19. The material sequenced was peripheral blood. The J gene is TRBJ1-2, the V gene TRBV18; TRBD1 aligns across 7 bases. The CDR3 sequence is CASSSTGNYGYTF. In DNA, the CDR3 is TGTGCCAGCTCATCGACAGGGAACTATGGCTACACCTTC. The full variable domain, completed using reference TRBV18 and TRBJ1-2, is NAGVMQNPRHLVRRRGQEARLRCSPMKGHSHVYWYRQLPEEGLKFMVYLQKENIIDESGMPKERFSAEFPKEGPSILRIQQVVRGDSAAYFCASSSTGNYGYTFGSGTRLTVV.